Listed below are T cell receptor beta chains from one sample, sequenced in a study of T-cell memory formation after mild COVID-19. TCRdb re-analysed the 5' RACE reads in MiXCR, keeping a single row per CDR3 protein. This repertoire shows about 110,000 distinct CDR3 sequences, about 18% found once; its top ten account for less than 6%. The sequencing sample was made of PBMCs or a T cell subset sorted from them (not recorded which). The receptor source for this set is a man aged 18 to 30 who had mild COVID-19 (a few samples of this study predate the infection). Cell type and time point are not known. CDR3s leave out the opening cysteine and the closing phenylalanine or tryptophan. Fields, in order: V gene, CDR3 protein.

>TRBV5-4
ASSLEKGYTEAF
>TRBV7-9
ASSLAERGSGNTIY
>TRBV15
ATSRGGDVGLNYGYT
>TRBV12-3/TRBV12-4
ATQAGRFGPQH
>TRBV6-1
ASVKGSWSYNEQF
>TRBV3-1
ASSPTGTGNIQY
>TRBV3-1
ASSQPGQVDEQY
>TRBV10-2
ASHIGPGGSPLH
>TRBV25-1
ATLREGTANTGELF
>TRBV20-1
SASRARASTEAF
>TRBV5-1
ASSFPGSNYGYT
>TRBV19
ASSMLLDGEAF
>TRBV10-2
ASGRENNSPLH
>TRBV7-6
ASTQGDKETQY
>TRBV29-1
SGTSGGLTDTQY
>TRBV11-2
ASSSVGLAGRTQY
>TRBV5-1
ASSLGLAGENTGELF
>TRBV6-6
ASSPPGRGASGYT
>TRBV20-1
SAGTGGHQPQH
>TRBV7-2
ASSLGLEHEQY
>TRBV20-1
SARESGTGGEAF
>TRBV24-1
ATSDPGLAGGLSSYF
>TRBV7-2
ASSLERGDTQY
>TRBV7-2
ASRAGNWETQY
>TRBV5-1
ASSYNNEQF
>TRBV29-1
SVERADTQY
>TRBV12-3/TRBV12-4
ASSFLAEQY
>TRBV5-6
ASSFKPQGFYNEQF
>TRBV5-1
ASSLDGSGANVLT
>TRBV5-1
ASSLSGGAKSLAKNIQY
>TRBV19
ASLDGLSYEQY
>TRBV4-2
ASSQGQGNYEQY
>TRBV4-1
ASSQKAYPGPTAYNEQF
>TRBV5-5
ASGGGPESPLH
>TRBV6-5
ASRGLAGHGELF
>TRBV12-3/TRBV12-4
ASSLRSDGELF
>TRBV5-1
ASGPAALQETQY
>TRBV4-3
ASSHDRVANEQF
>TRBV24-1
ATSDPGQGATTDTQY
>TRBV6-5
ASRARREVYEQY
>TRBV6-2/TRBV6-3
ASSYAGSGANVLT
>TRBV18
ASSRDTASGKGGF
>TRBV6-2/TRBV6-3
ASRNPSGELF
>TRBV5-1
ASTSGGRTDTQY
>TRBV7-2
ASSFHRGVNSPLH
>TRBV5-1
ASRSPGGEGTDTQY
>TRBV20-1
SARDLALNQPQH
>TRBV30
AGGLAQLYQETQY
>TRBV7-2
ASSLGGSVGDEKLF
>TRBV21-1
ASTSMRTPSYNEQF
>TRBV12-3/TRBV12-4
ASSLTSGEETQY